This T cell receptor (beta chain) was sequenced in a study of blood T cell repertoires in COVID-19. Study background: Researchers got acute and convalescent COVID-19 samples from the United States, Italy and Spain.

Per the original data handling: Estimates of nucleated cell counts were drawn from the amplification of reference gene primers. Profiling relied on immunoSEQ multiplex PCR, and the TCRdb table lists in-frame clones only, not all of them. D and trimming were read from the DNA, whereas the V and J calls and clone size are those reported in that table. Among around 44,000 clones listed, approximately 90% were seen once. The V end was cut by 6 bases, the J end by 6 bases, with 18 bases between. This CDR3 contains 13 residues. In germline, CDR1 is SQVTM, CDR2 ANQGSEA. The specimen sequenced was peripheral blood. This sequence joins TRBV29-1 and TRBJ2-7, with TRBD1 as a possible D gene (5 bases). This TCR was recovered from a human donor in a cohort sampled during active COVID-19. Written as DNA, the CDR3 is TGCAGCGTGGGGCAGTGGCCATTGGGCGAGCAGTACTTC. Its translation is CSVGQWPLGEQYF.